The next 5 T cell receptor beta chains were all read from a single sample in a study of patients and donors after allogeneic stem cell transplantation. TCRdb reprocessed the RT-PCR reads via MiXCR and lists one record per CDR3 protein. This table has hundreds of thousands of distinct CDR3 sequences, 16% appearing once. The sequencing sample was made of blood, either unsorted or a sorted T cell fraction (not recorded which). All receptors come from a human donor who was either an allogeneic HSCT recipient or a stem cell or donor lymphocyte infusion donor (not recorded which). It is not recorded whose cells these are; they may come from a transplant donor.

The CDR3 reads CASSLVRQAEYF. The DNA of the CDR3 is TGTGCCAGCAGCTTGGTGCGACAGGCTGAGTATTTT. V is TRBV5-8 and J is TRBJ2-3; D is perhaps TRBD1 (6 bases). Germline CDR1 and CDR2: SGHTS and YDEGEE. This CDR3 has 12 residues. V was pared by 0 bases and J by 13 bases, with 12 bases between.

This chain links TRBV11-2 with TRBJ2-7, with 9 bases matching TRBD1. CDR1 is SGHAT and CDR2 is FQNNGV in the germline V gene. The CDR3 extends over 15 amino acids. J gave up 7 bases and V 4 bases, and 11 bases lay outside the gene matches. The CDR3 bases are TGTGCCAGCAGCTCCTCACCGACAGGGGGTGGTGAGCAGTACTTC. The encoded protein is CASSSSPTGGGEQYF.

The chain couples TRBV9 to TRBJ2-3; D call uncertain. The ends were cut back, 1 base at V and 0 bases at J, with 9 bases in the middle. There are 15 residues in the CDR3. Germline V gives CDR1 SGDLS, CDR2 YYNGEE. CDR3 nucleotide sequence: TGTGCCAGCAGCGTACGCACGGCTAGCACAGATACGCAGTATTTT. Translation gives CASSVRTASTDTQYF.

Worth noting for this clonotype: A much bigger clone sits one base away, suggesting this may be a read error. The chain recombines TRBV12-3 or TRBV12-4 with TRBJ2-3; 9 bases are a match to TRBD2. CDR3 length: 15 amino acids. The CDR3 reads CVSRRVAGVADTQYF. The CDR3 nucleotides are TGTGTCAGCAGACGGGTAGCGGGAGTTGCGGATACGCAGTATTTT.

A few counts support this clonotype. The CDR3 DNA follows: TGTGCCAGCAGCCCCAGTTGGGTAGCGGGAGACGATGAGCAGTTCTTC. It is translated as CASSPSWVAGDDEQFF. The chain recombines TRBV3-1 with TRBJ2-1; 9 bases fit TRBD2. This CDR3 is built from 16 residues. The V and J ends lost 4 bases and 8 bases, in that order; junction bases with no gene match: 12. CDR1 is LGHDT, CDR2 YNNKEL, per germline (reference sequence).